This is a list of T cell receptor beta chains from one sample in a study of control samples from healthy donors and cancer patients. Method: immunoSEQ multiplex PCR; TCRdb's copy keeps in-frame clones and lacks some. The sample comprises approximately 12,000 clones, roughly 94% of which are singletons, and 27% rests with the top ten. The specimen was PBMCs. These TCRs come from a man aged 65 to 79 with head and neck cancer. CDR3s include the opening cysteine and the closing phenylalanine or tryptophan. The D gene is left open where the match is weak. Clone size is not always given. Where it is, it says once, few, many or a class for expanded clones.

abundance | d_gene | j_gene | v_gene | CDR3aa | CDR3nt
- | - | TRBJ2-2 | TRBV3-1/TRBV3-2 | CASSQARGTLNTGELFF | TGTGCCAGCAGCCAAGCTCGCGGGACACTGAACACCGGGGAGCTGTTTTTT
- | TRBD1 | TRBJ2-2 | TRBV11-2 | CASSRQTGQNTGELFF | TGTGCCAGCAGCCGACAGACAGGGCAGAACACCGGGGAGCTGTTTTTT
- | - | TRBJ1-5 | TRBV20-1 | CSASGSNQPQHF | TGCAGTGCTAGTGGTAGCAATCAGCCCCAGCATTTT
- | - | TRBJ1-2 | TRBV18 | CASSPPNKLWGYTF | TGTGCCAGCTCACCACCGAACAAACTATGGGGCTACACCTTC
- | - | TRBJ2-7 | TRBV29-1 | CSVEAGSYEQYF | TGCAGCGTTGAAGCTGGCTCCTACGAGCAGTACTTC
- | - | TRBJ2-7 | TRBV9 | CASSVGGSGASYEQYF | TGTGCCAGCAGCGTAGGGGGTAGCGGAGCCTCCTACGAGCAGTACTTC
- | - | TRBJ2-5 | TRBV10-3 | CAISEQGRETQYF | TGTGCCATCAGTGAGCAGGGAAGGGAGACCCAGTACTTC
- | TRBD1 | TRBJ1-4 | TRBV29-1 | CSVGQGMTEKLFF | TGCAGCGTCGGACAGGGGATGACTGAAAAACTGTTTTTT
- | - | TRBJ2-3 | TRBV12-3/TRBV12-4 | CASRTRTDTQYF | TGTGCCAGCAGGACCCGCACAGATACGCAGTATTTT
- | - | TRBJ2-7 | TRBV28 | CASRGTGGFYEQYF | TGTGCCAGCAGGGGGACCGGAGGATTCTACGAGCAGTACTTC
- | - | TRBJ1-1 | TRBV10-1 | CASSREEQGSTEAFF | TGCGCCAGCTCCAGGGAGGAGCAGGGGTCCACTGAAGCTTTCTTT
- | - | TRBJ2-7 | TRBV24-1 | CATSDRTLGNPSYEQYF | TGTGCCACCAGTGACCGTACCCTTGGCAACCCGTCCTACGAGCAGTACTTC
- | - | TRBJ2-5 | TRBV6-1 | CASSEGRETQYF | TGTGCCAGCAGTGAGGGCCGGGAGACCCAGTACTTC
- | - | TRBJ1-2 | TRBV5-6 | CASSRLTGMITF | TGTGCCAGCAGCCGGTTAACAGGGATGATTACCTTC
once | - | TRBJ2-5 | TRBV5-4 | CAIELGRHTQYF | TGTGCCATCGAACTCGGAAGACACACCCAGTACTTC
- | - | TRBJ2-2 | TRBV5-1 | CASSRRSSGELFF | TGCGCCAGCAGCAGGAGGTCATCCGGGGAGCTGTTTTTT
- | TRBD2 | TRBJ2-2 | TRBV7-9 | CASSLLAGTGELFF | TGTGCCAGCAGCTTGTTAGCGGGCACCGGGGAGCTGTTTTTT
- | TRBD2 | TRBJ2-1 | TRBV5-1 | CASSLAPGGGNEQFF | TGCGCCAGCAGCTTGGCACCGGGAGGGGGCAATGAGCAGTTCTTC
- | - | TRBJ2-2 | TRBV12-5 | CASGQTPNTGELFF | TGTGCTAGTGGCCAGACTCCGAACACCGGGGAGCTGTTTTTT
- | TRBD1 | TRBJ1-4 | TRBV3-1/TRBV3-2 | CASSHERTGRTNEKLFF | TGTGCCAGCAGCCACGAACGGACAGGAAGAACTAATGAAAAACTGTTTTTT
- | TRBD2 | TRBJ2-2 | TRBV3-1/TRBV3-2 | CASSQLTGLSEGTGELFF | TGTGCCAGCAGCCAACTTACGGGACTATCCGAGGGGACCGGGGAGCTGTTTTTT
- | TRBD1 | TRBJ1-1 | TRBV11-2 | CASSSWTGNTEAFF | TGTGCCAGCAGCTCATGGACAGGGAACACTGAAGCTTTCTTT
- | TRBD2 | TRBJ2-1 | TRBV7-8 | CASSLGGDYRYNEQFF | TGTGCCAGCAGCTTAGGGGGGGACTACCGCTACAATGAGCAGTTCTTC
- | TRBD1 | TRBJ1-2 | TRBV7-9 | CASSLTGDANYGYTF | TGTGCCAGCAGCTTGACAGGGGACGCTAACTATGGCTACACCTTC
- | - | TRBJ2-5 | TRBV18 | CASSPGAVQETQYF | TGTGCCAGCTCACCGGGGGCCGTACAAGAGACCCAGTACTTC
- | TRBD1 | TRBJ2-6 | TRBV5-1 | CASSTQGAGGANVLTF | TGCGCCAGCAGCACCCAGGGGGCTGGAGGGGCCAACGTCCTGACTTTC
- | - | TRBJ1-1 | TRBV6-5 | CASSSPGPSGAFF | TGTGCCAGCAGTTCGCCCGGACCCAGCGGAGCTTTCTTT
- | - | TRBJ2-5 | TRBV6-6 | CASSPGGAETQYF | TGTGCCAGCAGTCCCGGTGGGGCGGAGACCCAGTACTTC
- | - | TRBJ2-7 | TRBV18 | CASSPGGRGRFEQYF | TGTGCCAGCTCACCAGGCGGACGGGGGCGATTCGAGCAGTACTTC
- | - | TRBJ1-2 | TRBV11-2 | CASSFGGGYYGYTF | TGTGCCAGCAGCTTCGGGGGGGGCTACTATGGCTACACCTTC
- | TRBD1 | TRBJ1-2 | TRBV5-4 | CASSLGQGAQYGYTF | TGTGCCAGCAGCTTGGGACAGGGGGCGCAGTATGGCTACACCTTC
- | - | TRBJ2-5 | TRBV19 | CASSEFLFSTGEETQYF | TGTGCCAGTTCCGAGTTTCTCTTTTCTACGGGGGAAGAGACCCAGTACTTC
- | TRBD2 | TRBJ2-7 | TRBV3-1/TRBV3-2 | CASSPLAGGNEQYF | TGTGCCAGCAGCCCTCTAGCGGGAGGAAACGAGCAGTACTTC
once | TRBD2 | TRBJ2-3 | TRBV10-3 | CAISGRPSGGTDTQYF | TGTGCCATCAGCGGCAGGCCTAGCGGGGGCACAGATACGCAGTATTTT
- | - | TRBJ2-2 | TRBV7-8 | CASSLRTRGNTGELFF | TGTGCCAGCAGCTTGCGGACAAGGGGCAACACCGGGGAGCTGTTTTTT
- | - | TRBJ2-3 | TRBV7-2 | CASSNPRGADTQYF | TGTGCCAGCAGCAACCCTAGGGGGGCAGATACGCAGTATTTT
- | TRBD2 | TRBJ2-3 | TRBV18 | CASSPTSGIPTDTQYF | TGTGCCAGCTCACCAACTAGCGGGATACCCACAGATACGCAGTATTTT
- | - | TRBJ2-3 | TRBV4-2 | CASSQVTVGDTQYF | TGTGCCAGCAGCCAAGTAACCGTGGGGGATACGCAGTATTTT
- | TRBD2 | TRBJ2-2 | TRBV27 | CASSLFGDGRASGELFF | TGTGCCAGCAGTTTATTCGGGGACGGGAGGGCGTCGGGGGAGCTGTTTTTT
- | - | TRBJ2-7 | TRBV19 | CASSPTNRVYEQYF | TGTGCCAGTAGTCCTACGAACAGGGTTTACGAGCAGTACTTC
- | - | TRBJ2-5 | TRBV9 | CASSYQPGIGQETQYF | TGTGCCAGCAGCTATCAGCCGGGGATAGGGCAAGAGACCCAGTACTTC
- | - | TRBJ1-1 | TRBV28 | CAIRQLNTEAFF | TGTGCCATCCGACAGCTGAACACTGAAGCTTTCTTT
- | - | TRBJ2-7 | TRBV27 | CAFSYEQYF | TGTGCCTTCTCCTACGAGCAGTACTTC
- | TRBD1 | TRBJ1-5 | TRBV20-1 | CSASGDRGWNQPQHF | TGCAGTGCTAGTGGCGACAGGGGATGGAATCAGCCCCAGCATTTT
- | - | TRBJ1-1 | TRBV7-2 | CASSLFRQRGAFF | TGTGCCAGCAGCTTATTTCGTCAGAGGGGCGCTTTCTTT
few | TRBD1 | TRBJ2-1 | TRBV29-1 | CSVVRQGANEQFF | TGCAGCGTTGTAAGACAGGGGGCGAATGAGCAGTTCTTC
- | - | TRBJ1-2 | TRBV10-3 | CAISEGQDYGYTF | TGTGCCATCAGTGAGGGGCAGGATTATGGCTACACCTTC
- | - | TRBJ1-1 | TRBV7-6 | CASSFTRNTEAFF | TGTGCCAGCAGCTTTACCCGGAACACTGAAGCTTTCTTT
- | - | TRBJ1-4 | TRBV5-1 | CASSLTGQTGEKLFF | TGCGCCAGCAGCTTGACTGGACAGACGGGTGAAAAACTGTTTTTT
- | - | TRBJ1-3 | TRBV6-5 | CASRGGRDGNTIYF | TGTGCCAGCAGGGGCGGGAGGGATGGAAACACCATATATTTT
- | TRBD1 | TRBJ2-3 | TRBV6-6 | CASRLTGSTDTQYF | TGTGCCAGCAGATTGACAGGGAGCACAGATACGCAGTATTTT
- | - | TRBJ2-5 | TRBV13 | CASSLISATEGSQYF | TGTGCCAGCAGCTTAATCTCGGCTACCGAGGGGAGCCAGTACTTC
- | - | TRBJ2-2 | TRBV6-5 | CASSTTGRGPGELFF | TGTGCCAGCAGCACAACGGGCAGGGGCCCCGGGGAGCTGTTTTTT
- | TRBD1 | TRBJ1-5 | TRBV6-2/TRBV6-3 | CASSYSETGQSNNQPQHF | TGTGCCAGCAGTTACTCGGAGACAGGGCAAAGCAACAATCAGCCCCAGCATTTT
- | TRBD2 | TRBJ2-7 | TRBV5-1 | CASSLVVGGGAIEQYF | TGCGCCAGCAGCTTGGTGGTTGGCGGGGGGGCGATTGAGCAGTACTTC
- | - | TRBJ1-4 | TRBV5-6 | CASSLLGGTEDEKLFF | TGTGCCAGCAGCTTGTTGGGGGGGACGGAGGATGAAAAACTGTTTTTT
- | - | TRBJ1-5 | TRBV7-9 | CASSLGAGGPGQPQHF | TGTGCCAGCAGCTTAGGTGCGGGGGGTCCGGGTCAGCCCCAGCATTTT
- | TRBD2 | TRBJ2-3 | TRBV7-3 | CASSLRPSGSWNTQYF | TGTGCCAGCAGCTTAAGGCCTAGCGGGAGTTGGAATACGCAGTATTTT